This T cell receptor beta chain stems from a study of regulatory T cells in long-lasting Graves disease. Study context: Graves' patients who were just diagnosed had used antithyroid drugs for under 3 months.

The study, taken as a whole, reports: Persistent Graves' patients showed less TCR diversity than newly diagnosed ones.

Germline CDR1 reads MDHEN; CDR2 reads SYDVKM. This CDR3 is built from 13 residues. Trimming stripped 8 bases from V and 2 bases from J, with 13 bases between. This clonotype was found many times. Antigen: not known. Through Arm-PCR of CDR3 regions and iRepertoire HTBI primers, TCR beta libraries were built. TCRdb re-called the multiplex PCR reads through MiXCR, storing one row per CDR3 protein. The sample comprises hundreds of thousands of distinct CDR3 sequences, 15% to 18% of which are singletons, and over 20% rests with the top ten. Time point defined: newly diagnosed GD, antithyroid drugs for less than 3 months. PBMC RNA served as the TCR library source. Investigators report Graves' disease was diagnosed under American Thyroid Association guidelines. The patients were drawn from one endocrinology department in Xi'an, China.

Material: peripheral blood mononuclear cells (PBMCs), obtained at new diagnosis, from a patient treated with antithyroid drugs. This receptor was obtained from a female donor with Graves disease. The chain couples TRBV28 to TRBJ2-7, with no clear D. The CDR3 nucleotides read TGTGCCAGCCGGACGTTTGGAACCTACGAGCAGTACTTC. Translating it yields CASRTFGTYEQYF.